The rows below give T cell receptor beta chains drawn from one sample of a study of blood T cell repertoires in COVID-19. Repertoires were generated with immunoSEQ multiplex PCR, while TCRdb's copy carries only in-frame clones and drops some. Among some 250,000 clones listed, about four fifths were seen once. Sample: peripheral blood. Receptors were obtained from a man of 80 years or more with acute or convalescent COVID-19. Both conserved end residues are part of each CDR3. D genes are given only for firm matches. The listing skips clone size in some rows; elsewhere it reads once, few, many or a size class.

CDR3aa	CDR3nt	v_gene	j_gene	abundance	len	d_gene
CASSLVRGDGYTF	TGTGCCAGCAGCTTGGTCAGGGGGGATGGCTACACCTTC	TRBV5-4	TRBJ1-2	.	13	TRBD1
CASHPWEGGTEAFF	TGCGCCAGCCACCCTTGGGAGGGGGGCACTGAAGCTTTCTTT	TRBV5-1	TRBJ1-1	few	14	.
CASSLVAGEWAEQYF	TGCGCCAGCAGCTTGGTTGCGGGAGAATGGGCCGAGCAGTACTTC	TRBV5-1	TRBJ2-7	.	15	TRBD2
CASSLAIAGETQYF	TGCGCCAGCAGCTTGGCTATCGCCGGTGAGACCCAGTACTTC	TRBV5-1	TRBJ2-5	few	14	.
CASSFETGGETQYF	TGTGCCAGCAGCTTTGAGACAGGGGGAGAGACCCAGTACTTC	TRBV9	TRBJ2-5	.	14	TRBD1
CASRTEPRSTDTQYF	TGCGCCAGCAGGACTGAACCTCGGAGCACAGATACGCAGTATTTT	TRBV5-1	TRBJ2-3	.	15	.
CASSTRVDRAAVYEQYF	TGTGCCAGTAGTACCCGGGTCGACAGGGCAGCGGTCTACGAGCAGTACTTC	TRBV19	TRBJ2-7	.	17	TRBD1
CASRTGTTAGELFF	TGTGCCAGCAGAACCGGGACTACTGCCGGGGAGCTGTTTTTT	TRBV2	TRBJ2-2	.	14	TRBD2
CASSPGPSGIYNEQFF	TGTGCCAGCAGCCCAGGGCCTAGCGGGATTTACAATGAGCAGTTCTTC	TRBV28	TRBJ2-1	few	16	TRBD2
CASSSDGVNSPLHF	TGTGCCAGCAGCTCTGACGGGGTTAATTCACCCCTCCACTTT	TRBV7-2	TRBJ1-6	.	14	.
CASSPRGGVAYEQYF	TGTGCCAGCAGCCCCCGGGGAGGGGTGGCCTACGAGCAGTACTTC	TRBV3-1/TRBV3-2	TRBJ2-7	once	15	TRBD2
CASSLGAGITYEQYF	TGTGCCAGCAGCTTGGGGGCAGGAATTACCTACGAGCAGTACTTC	TRBV5-4	TRBJ2-7	.	15	.
CASSRSMSNEKLFF	TGTGCCAGTTCGCGAAGCATGTCTAATGAAAAACTGTTTTTT	TRBV6-5	TRBJ1-4	.	14	.
CASSLAGLAVDTQYF	TGTGCCAGCAGTTTAGCGGGACTAGCGGTAGATACGCAGTATTTT	TRBV27	TRBJ2-3	.	15	TRBD2
CASSQAGDFDYGYTF	TGCGCCAGCAGCCAAGCGGGGGACTTCGACTATGGCTACACCTTC	TRBV4-1	TRBJ1-2	.	15	.
CASSYLGQPQHF	TGTGCCAGTAGTTATCTCGGTCAGCCCCAGCATTTT	TRBV19	TRBJ1-5	.	12	.
CASSPAGGLTDTQYF	TGTGCCAGCAGCCCCGCGGGGGGGCTTACAGATACGCAGTATTTT	TRBV7-2	TRBJ2-3	.	15	TRBD2
CASSLGVGTQYF	TGTGCCAGTAGCCTAGGGGTTGGTACGCAGTATTTT	TRBV19	TRBJ2-3	once	12	.
CAWQGGYNSPLHF	TGTGCCTGGCAGGGGGGTTATAATTCACCCCTCCACTTT	TRBV30	TRBJ1-6	.	13	TRBD1
CATSDFPTQGSPTDTQYF	TGTGCCACCAGTGATTTCCCCACCCAGGGTAGTCCCACAGATACGCAGTATTTT	TRBV24-1	TRBJ2-3	.	18	.
CASSSWGTGISNTEAFF	TGCGCCAGCAGCTCATGGGGGACAGGGATATCAAACACTGAAGCTTTCTTT	TRBV5-1	TRBJ1-1	.	17	TRBD1
CASSLGRESGEAFF	TGTGCCAGCTCACTCGGGCGGGAGTCCGGTGAAGCTTTCTTT	TRBV18	TRBJ1-1	.	14	.
CASRGLGLGAFF	TGTGCCAGCAGAGGACTGGGGTTAGGAGCTTTCTTT	TRBV28	TRBJ1-1	.	12	.
CASSTGTLSSGNTIYF	TGTGCCAGCAGTACTGGGACACTCAGCTCTGGAAACACCATATATTTT	TRBV28	TRBJ1-3	.	16	.
CASSLEGQQAFF	TGTGCCAGCAGCTTAGAGGGGCAACAAGCTTTCTTT	TRBV11-2	TRBJ1-1	.	12	.
CASSLDYASTDTQYF	TGTGCCAGCAGCTTGGACTATGCTAGCACAGATACGCAGTATTTT	TRBV5-4	TRBJ2-3	.	15	.
CAISATGTSYEQYF	TGTGCCATCAGTGCAACAGGGACCTCCTACGAGCAGTACTTC	TRBV10-3	TRBJ2-7	.	14	.
CASSQVYPRDTEYQPQHF	TGCGCCAGCAGCCAAGTTTATCCTCGGGACACCGAGTATCAGCCCCAGCATTTT	TRBV4-1	TRBJ1-5	.	18	.
CASSFGANYGYTF	TGTGCCAGCAGCTTCGGGGCTAACTATGGCTACACCTTC	TRBV28	TRBJ1-2	.	13	.
CASSYRDYQQETQYF	TGCGCCAGCAGCTACCGGGACTACCAACAAGAGACCCAGTACTTC	TRBV4-1	TRBJ2-5	.	15	TRBD2
CASSLWEGEQFF	TGTGCCAGCAGCTTATGGGAGGGAGAGCAGTTCTTC	TRBV11-2	TRBJ2-1	.	12	TRBD2
CASSLRESSRYTQYF	TGTGCCAGCAGCTTACGGGAGTCGAGTCGGTATACGCAGTATTTT	TRBV5-4	TRBJ2-3	.	15	.
CASSLGLAGVGEQFF	TGTGCCAGCTCCCTTGGACTAGCGGGGGTTGGTGAGCAGTTCTTC	TRBV18	TRBJ2-1	.	15	TRBD2
CASSSGSGGTGELFF	TGTGCCAGTAGTAGCGGTAGCGGGGGCACCGGGGAGCTGTTTTTT	TRBV19	TRBJ2-2	.	15	TRBD2
CAINSGTTDTQYF	TGTGCCATCAATTCCGGGACTACCGATACGCAGTATTTT	TRBV10-3	TRBJ2-3	.	13	TRBD2
CASSFFRVTDTQYF	TGCGCCAGCAGCTTCTTCAGGGTCACAGATACGCAGTATTTT	TRBV5-1	TRBJ2-3	.	14	.
CASSRDSDTGELFF	TGTGCCAGCAGCCGGGACAGCGACACCGGGGAGCTGTTTTTT	TRBV5-4	TRBJ2-2	.	14	TRBD1
CASSEAPGLEQYF	TGTGCCAGCAGTGAAGCGCCCGGTCTGGAGCAGTACTTC	TRBV6-1	TRBJ2-7	.	13	.
CASRTTGFLEQYF	TGTGCCAGCAGGACGACAGGCTTCCTCGAGCAGTACTTC	TRBV28	TRBJ2-7	.	13	.
CASSLDQGPPMNTEAFF	TGTGCCAGCAGTTTGGACCAGGGGCCCCCAATGAACACTGAAGCTTTCTTT	TRBV28	TRBJ1-1	.	17	.
CASSIVAVQPQHF	TGTGCCAGTAGTATAGTTGCAGTTCAGCCCCAGCATTTT	TRBV19	TRBJ1-5	once	13	.
CASTNLRDTEAFF	TGCGCCAGCACGAATTTGCGCGACACTGAAGCTTTCTTT	TRBV5-1	TRBJ1-1	.	13	.
CASSERHTEAFF	TGTGCCAGCAGTGAACGTCACACTGAAGCTTTCTTT	TRBV2	TRBJ1-1	.	12	.
CASSLTSGIPGELFF	TGTGCCAGCAGCCTGACTAGCGGGATTCCCGGGGAGCTGTTTTTT	TRBV6-5	TRBJ2-2	.	15	TRBD2
CASSASGLAGVQETQYF	TGTGCCAGCAGTGCCTCGGGTCTGGCGGGGGTCCAAGAGACCCAGTACTTC	TRBV6-1	TRBJ2-5	once	17	TRBD2
CASRQGQNQPQHF	TGTGCCAGCAGACAGGGACAAAATCAGCCCCAGCATTTT	TRBV28	TRBJ1-5	few	13	.
CASSRGGEQFF	TGTGCCAGCAGCCGAGGGGGTGAGCAGTTCTTC	TRBV28	TRBJ2-1	.	11	.
CASSEMRNNEQFF	TGTGCCAGCAGTGAAATGCGAAACAATGAGCAGTTCTTC	TRBV2	TRBJ2-1	.	13	.
CASSSGVLAVGRETQYF	TGCGCCAGCAGCTCAGGAGTACTAGCGGTGGGTAGGGAGACCCAGTACTTC	TRBV5-1	TRBJ2-5	.	17	TRBD2
CASSLPGFPGELFF	TGTGCCAGCAGCTTACCGGGTTTTCCCGGGGAGCTGTTTTTT	TRBV11-2	TRBJ2-2	.	14	.
CASSARQFLGGYTF	TGTGCCAGCAGCGCGCGACAGTTTTTGGGTGGCTACACCTTC	TRBV9	TRBJ1-2	.	14	.
CASSHWEGTKLNNEQFF	TGCGCCAGCAGTCACTGGGAGGGCACAAAACTTAACAATGAGCAGTTCTTC	TRBV23-1	TRBJ2-1	.	17	TRBD2